This entry concerns a single TCR beta chain. Its binding antigen is unknown. No qualities accompany the bases; no much larger clone lies one base away. In total, approximately 690 healthy bone marrow donors made up the cohort. All cohort members were sampled while nominally healthy, although unrecorded immune exposures were likely present. The donor was CMV seropositive and was included in the group of 300 or so seropositive cohort members. Each donor provided a peripheral blood sample, and peripheral blood mononuclear cells were used for TCR beta sequencing. The Qiagen DNeasy Blood Extraction Kit was used to extract genomic DNA from the blood cell samples. Libraries were built with the immunoSEQ multiplex PCR assay. For the multiplex PCR, a mixture combining 60 forward primers for TCR Vbeta segments and 13 reverse primers for TCR Jbeta segments was used. The CDR3 region of rearranged TCR beta genes was amplified from genomic DNA with a multiplex PCR assay. On the Illumina HiSeq System, the amplified TCR beta libraries were sequenced as 87-base-pair reads. Turning to the authors' computational methods: In a later analysis, some 80 million unique TCR beta chains were counted across the approximately 640 repertoires, and roughly 11 million of these chains were shared by at least two donors. Raw reads were error-corrected and collapsed into unique sequences by a nearest-neighbor algorithm in which closely related sequences were merged to remove PCR and sequencing errors. V, D and J gene segments were assigned by aligning CDR3 sequences to IMGT reference sequences. For a sequence to be retained, at least a six-nucleotide match to both a V gene segment and a J gene segment was required. A rearrangement was called productive if the CDR3 had no stop codons and remained in frame with V and J, and every other rearrangement was called non-productive. Following IMGT convention, CDR3 was defined as the stretch from the second conserved V-encoded cysteine up to the conserved J-encoded phenylalanine. In an earlier analysis of roughly 610 of the donors, sequences lacking an unambiguous match to a single V gene segment were excluded. In an earlier analysis of a few hundred of the donors, V segments were called functional above 56.7% productive rearrangements and were called segregating when the between-donor standard deviation exceeded 5%. A statistical classification framework was built to diagnose cytomegalovirus status from the catalog of TCR beta chain sequences. In a later analysis, TCR nucleotide sequences were compared against IMGT/GENE-DB human TR gene sequences so that V and J genes could be assigned. A later analysis assigned CDR3 sequences and most-parsimonious VDJ recombination scenarios with the TCRdist pipeline. A later analysis defined each TCR beta chain by its CDR3 amino acid sequence plus V-gene family, and excluded reads lacking a unique V-gene family. As a way to deal with suspected cross-contamination and a sequencing artifact, a later analysis dropped nearly 600 nucleotide sequences that were highly shared and had low generation probability. In a later analysis, a clonal expansion index for each public chain was calculated from normalized within-repertoire ranks of inferred template counts. In a later analysis, generation probabilities were computed using a VDJ recombination model fitted to out-of-frame rearrangements, and the results were checked against IGoR. In a later analysis, TCR-TCR, TCR-HLA and TCR-CMV co-occurrence was scored with hypergeometric tests, and a repertoire-size bias correction was applied to TCR pairs. A later analysis estimated false discovery rates by permuting HLA or CMV assignments 20 times. In a later analysis, co-occurring TCRs were grouped using DBSCAN, and TCRdist sequence similarity was added for clustering within HLA-allele-positive subsets. Co-occurrence clustering excluded repertoires with fewer than 30,000 or more than 120,000 public chains, plus five with anomalous nucleotide sharing. In its TCRdb copy, this immuneACCESS table keeps in-frame sequences only and misses some clones. Where compared with another copy, unresolved V genes explain less than half of these, and the others have no known cause. The V and J calls and clone size were taken over from that table, and D and trimming were inferred from the DNA. Present in this sample are about 160,000 clones, 65% to 85% of which were seen just once. The leading ten clones occupy over 3% of the sample.

The data stem from a study of cytomegalovirus exposure and HLA in healthy donors (dated by TCRdb to 2016 to 2017). Turning to the overall study: In an earlier analysis of roughly 500 of the donors, about 260 Gb of sequence data and 90 million to 120 million unique TCR beta sequences from about 190 million T cells were reported. Approximately 310 gigabases of sequencing data and approximately 80 million unique TCR sequences were included in an early release covering around 600 HLA-typed donors. Of the 350 to 450 genotyped donors, approximately 80% fell in the genetic ancestry cluster associated with self-reported Caucasian donors. The study aimed to test whether cataloging public T cell receptors could reveal signatures of past pathogen exposure. The T cell repertoires of 666 subjects were profiled by immunosequencing and related to cytomegalovirus serostatus. In addition to the first cohort of approximately 650 subjects, a separate validation cohort of 120 different subjects was used. To predict cytomegalovirus infection status, the study combined high-throughput TCR immunosequencing, statistical association of individual TCRs with disease status, and machine learning. In a later analysis, previously published TCR beta repertoires from 600 to 850 donors were re-analyzed and high-resolution HLA genotyping was added so that TCR occurrence patterns could be studied. In the later analysis, no new phenotypic data were used to find candidate immune exposures; instead, reliance was placed on TCR beta sequences and their occurrence across donors. To decide whether each TCR beta V gene segment behaved as functional or pseudogenic, an earlier analysis of nearly 600 of the donors relied on high-throughput TCR beta sequencing. Donor age, sex, ethnicity and CMV serostatus were collected together with the repertoire data. In a later genetic analysis, genome-wide SNP genotypes for about three fifths of the roughly 670 donors were used, and that subset was treated as a discovery cohort. Every repertoire in the discovery cohort had been generated on one and the same sequencing platform. HLA typing covered class I and class II loci at four-digit resolution. Typing coverage varied by locus: roughly 629-630 donors for A, B, C, DRB1 and DQB1; roughly 500 for DQA1; 600 to 610 for DPA1; 450 to 480 for DPB1. Because of strong linkage in the cohort, roughly five DR-DQ haplotypes were treated as single units for association and clustering. Among almost 400 genotyped donors of the cohort, an average of approximately 230,000 unique TCR beta nucleotide sequences were sequenced per donor, about a sixth of them non-productive. What the work shows at the level of the full study, not this receptor alone: Assigning TCR associations to individual alleles was difficult when HLA alleles, especially DR and DQ, strongly co-occurred. According to the authors, the approach could potentially be generalized to other disease states and immunological phenotypes. According to a later genetic analysis, donors in an Asian-associated ancestry cluster had fewer N-insertions in productive TCRs than the approximately 700-donor mean. In the study, approximately 160 TCR beta chains were listed as associated with cytomegalovirus. The cohort was sequenced for TCR beta chains only, and without alpha or paired-chain data the features that could be detected were limited. Broadly in line with IMGT annotations, most TCR beta V segments showed up in productive rearrangements about 90% or about 30% of the time in an earlier analysis of some 590 of the donors. Immune exposure information for the cohort was limited to CMV serostatus. Specific HLA alleles were associated with roughly 16,000 TCR beta sequences at a false discovery rate of 0.05 in a later analysis. Because the 87-base-pair reads could not distinguish some IMGT-functional V segments, including TRBV6-2 and TRBV6-3, those segments were excluded. Several of the top co-occurrence clusters appeared to be linked to parvovirus B19, influenza, CMV and Epstein-Barr virus, according to a later analysis. In a later analysis, TCR association rates were found to vary across HLA loci, with the most associated TCRs seen for DRB1 alleles and the fewest for HLA-C alleles. Because some donors lacked HLA typing at each locus, the association tests relied only on the typed subset. Presence/absence analyses assumed roughly uniform sequencing depth across donors, an assumption that may not hold. Seventeen rarely observed V segments, including chromosome 9 orphons, were excluded from the earlier analysis of several hundred of the donors because counts were too low. In a later analysis, most CMV-associated TCR beta chains were found to appear HLA-restricted, with HLA associations seemingly driven largely by CMV exposure. The classifier was reported to diagnose cytomegalovirus status with high specificity and sensitivity in both the original and validation cohorts. Across donors, most TCR sequences were observed very rarely, whereas some public TCRs were present in many individuals. In vitro tests confirmed that a few of the cytomegalovirus-associated TCR beta chains recognize cytomegalovirus antigens. In a later genetic analysis, a missense DCLRE1C variant was associated with V-gene and J-gene trimming of TCR beta chains, and the association was replicated in an independent cohort. A further reported finding was that TCR beta sequences accurately predicted the HLA-A and HLA-B alleles for most subjects in the first cohort. A group of highly shared sequence variants was considered likely to be a technical artifact of the sequencing pipeline. Correlated functional status among segregating V segments might be attributable to linkage disequilibrium, but an unknown experimental factor could not be ruled out. A later analysis found that HLA-associated TCR beta chains were more clonally expanded and had lower generation probabilities than equally common non-associated chains.

The germline V gene (reference sequence) specifies SGHNT as CDR1 and YYREEE as CDR2. The junction carries 24 bases between V and J, which are trimmed by 9 bases and 4 bases respectively. Reading from cysteine to phenylalanine, the CDR3 counts 16 amino acids. Of the read, only the CDR3 DNA is kept; its 48 bases are in frame from base 1. Sequences were obtained from PBMCs. This sequence originates from a woman aged 45-59 years in good health and CMV-seropositive. The V gene is TRBV5-4 and the J gene is TRBJ2-3; TRBD1 might be the D gene, on 6 matching bases. In nucleotide form, the sequence is TGTGCCACCCAGTCTGGGGGCGCCGGGGTACCAGATACGCAGTATTTT. This is translated as CATQSGGAGVPDTQYF.